The 23 T cell receptor beta chains below were found in one sample sequenced in a study of blood T cell repertoires in COVID-19. Some clones are missing from TCRdb's copy, which holds only in-frame ones; the method was immunoSEQ multiplex PCR. The sample has about 380,000 clones, 85% seen once. The sample taken for sequencing was peripheral blood. The receptors stem from a young woman with acute or convalescent COVID-19.

The chain links TRBV11-2 to TRBJ2-7; 8 nucleotides line up with TRBD2. The CDR3 loop spans 14 amino acids. The germline V gene encodes CDR1 SGHAT and CDR2 FQNNGV. The ends lost 5 bases at V and 2 bases at J; junction bases unmatched: 5. The DNA for the CDR3 is TGTGCCAGCAGCGGGAGCGGGGGACCCTACGAGCAGTACTTC. It encodes CASSGSGGPYEQYF.

This chain links TRBV5-4 with TRBJ1-5, with 7 bases that match TRBD1. Germline V gene data show CDR1 as SGHNT and CDR2 as YYREEE (reference sequence). Unmatched junction bases numbered 5, after V lost 2 bases and J lost 6 bases. CDR3 length equals 14 residues. The CDR3: CASSFQGEGQPQHF. The CDR3 coding sequence is TGTGCCAGCAGCTTTCAGGGGGAAGGTCAGCCCCAGCATTTT.

This clone has ten or more counts. This chain links TRBV19 with TRBJ1-2, with 8 nucleotides matching TRBD1. CDR1 is LNHDA, CDR2 SQIVND, per germline (reference sequence). Trimming took 9 bases from V and 9 from J; bases not matched to a gene: 15. The CDR3 sequence is 14 residues long. CDR3 in amino acids: CASMGQVLERSYTF. Written as DNA, the CDR3 is TGTGCCAGCATGGGACAGGTCCTCGAGCGTAGCTACACCTTC. The full variable domain, rest sourced from reference TRBV19 and TRBJ1-2, is DGGITQSPKYLFRKEGQNVTLSCEQNLNHDAMYWYRQDPGQGLRLIYYSQIVNDFQKGDIAEGYSVSREKKESFPLTVTSAQKNPTAFYLCASMGQVLERSYTFGSGTRLTVV.

The CDR3 sequence is CASIPRGGYGYTF. The CDR3 DNA reads as TGTGCCAGCATCCCCCGCGGGGGGTATGGCTACACCTTC. The rearrangement links TRBV6-5 to TRBJ1-2, with D perhaps TRBD1 (5 bases). From germline, CDR1 is MNHEY and CDR2 SVGAGI. V was shortened by 7 bases and J by 5 bases, with 14 bases between the two germline ends. The CDR3 has 13 residues.

This chain links TRBV7-9 with TRBJ2-2, with 12 bases fitting TRBD1. Looked up from germline, CDR1 is SEHNR and CDR2 is FQNEAQ (reference sequence). The CDR3 consists of 18 residues. V gave up 0 bases and J gave up 4 bases; unmatched junction bases: 6. The CDR3 DNA reads as TGTGCCAGCAGCTTAGCCGGGACAGGGGGCTTCGGCACCGGGGAGCTGTTTTTT. The encoded protein is CASSLAGTGGFGTGELFF.

V is TRBV7-3 and J is TRBJ2-3; D is possibly TRBD1 (5 bases). CDR1 is SGHTA, CDR2 FQGTGA, per germline. Trimming took 2 bases from V and 5 from J, leaving 8 bases between them. The CDR3 is made up of 13 amino acids. Here the CDR3 DNA reads TGTGCCAGCAGCTTAGGCAGGGAAGATACGCAGTATTTT. Residues: CASSLGREDTQYF.

V and J are TRBV6-5 and TRBJ1-4; D remains unclear. The germline V gene has CDR1 MNHEY and CDR2 SVGAGI. V lost 6 bases and J lost 0, with 11 bases in between. The CDR3 sequence is 15 residues long. CDR3 in DNA: TGTGCCAGCAGCGGACTTACAGCAACTAATGAAAAACTGTTTTTT. It translates to CASSGLTATNEKLFF.

The V call is TRBV30, the J call TRBJ1-3; no definite D call. The CDR3 is 14 amino acids. The V end was cut by 0 bases, the J end by 4 bases, with 10 bases between. Germline-derived CDR1 and CDR2 are GTSNPN and SVGIG (reference sequence). The CDR3 DNA is TGTGCCTGGAGTGTACGGGTGCCAGGAAACACCATATATTTT. Amino acids: CAWSVRVPGNTIYF.

This clone occurred many times. The chain uses TRBV19 and TRBJ1-1, with D hard to call. Germline CDR1 LNHDA, CDR2 SQIVND (reference sequence). The CDR3 extends over 13 amino acids. Trimming left V 3 bases short and J 5 bases short, with 10 bases between. The CDR3 spells CASSISGWTEAFF. CDR3 sequence (DNA): TGTGCCAGTAGTATTTCGGGATGGACTGAAGCTTTCTTT.

The gene calls are TRBV3-1 (or the pseudogene TRBV3-2) and TRBJ1-1, with D hard to call. The CDR3 length is 14 residues. The germline gives CDR1 LGHDT, CDR2 YNNKEL (reference sequence). Trimming cost V 2 bases and J 3 bases, with 10 bases left between them. CDR3 sequence: CASSQTLSDTEAFF. The DNA of the CDR3 is TGTGCCAGCAGCCAAACCCTCTCGGACACTGAAGCTTTCTTT.

The chain links TRBV19 to TRBJ1-4; D possibly corresponds to TRBD1 (5 bases). This CDR3 contains 16 residues. The V end was cut by 4 bases, the J end by 6 bases, with 18 bases between. Per germline, CDR1 LNHDA and CDR2 SQIVND (reference sequence). CDR3 loop: CASSTTWGRVDEKLFF. CDR3 nucleotides: TGTGCCAGTAGTACAACCTGGGGCAGGGTGGATGAAAAACTGTTTTTT.

The gene calls are TRBV5-1 and TRBJ2-7; D remains unclear. The CDR3 totals 12 residues. Germline values: CDR1 SGHRS, CDR2 YFSETQ. Deletions cut 5 bases from V and 4 bases from J, with 10 bases between. The CDR3 bases are TGCGCCAGCAGTTACGACATGTACGAGCAGTACTTC. As protein: CASSYDMYEQYF.

The chain is built from TRBV5-1 and TRBJ2-1; 7 bases are shared with TRBD2. V was pared by 1 base and J by 7 bases, with 11 bases of the junction left unmatched. CDR3 length: 16 residues. The germline CDR1 and CDR2 sequences are SGHRS and YFSETQ. CDR3 sequence reads: CASSLWLGEGRNEQFF. The CDR3 DNA is TGCGCCAGCAGCTTGTGGTTGGGGGAGGGCCGGAATGAGCAGTTCTTC.

This sequence joins TRBV24-1 and TRBJ2-1; TRBD2 matches 13 bases. V dropped 5 bases and J dropped 5; count of bases not matched to a gene: 5. Germline CDR1 reads KGHDR; CDR2 reads SFDVKD. The CDR3 spans 16 residues. In DNA, the CDR3 is TGTGCCACCAGTGTGGGGACTAGCGGGGTTAACAATGAGCAGTTCTTC. Residues: CATSVGTSGVNNEQFF.

The chain is built from TRBV28 and TRBJ1-5; D not certain. The germline V gene encodes CDR1 MDHEN and CDR2 SYDVKM. The CDR3 covers 13 residues. Trimming took off 2 bases at V and 7 bases at J, with 9 bases between the two ends. Written as DNA, the CDR3 is TGTGCCAGCAGTTTACTGAGAGGGCAGCCCCAGCATTTT. Protein product: CASSLLRGQPQHF.

This rearrangement joins TRBV6-1 to TRBJ1-1, with D possibly matching TRBD1 (6 bases). V was pared by 7 bases and J by 0 bases, with 12 bases between. CDR3 size: 14 residues. Per the germline V gene, CDR1 is MNHNS and CDR2 is SASEGT. CDR3 sequence: CASIQGGLNTEAFF. CDR3 nucleotides: TGTGCCAGCATACAGGGTGGTTTGAACACTGAAGCTTTCTTT.

This sequence joins TRBV3-1 (or the pseudogene TRBV3-2) and TRBJ2-5; 8 bases are a match to TRBD1. Trimming at V came to 4 bases and at J to 5 bases, leaving 18 bases not matched to a gene. This CDR3 has 18 residues. The germline V gene has CDR1 LGHDT and CDR2 YNNKEL (reference sequence). The CDR3 reads CASSPRHGGTGGWETQYF. The CDR3 nucleotides are TGTGCCAGCAGCCCTCGGCACGGGGGAACAGGGGGTTGGGAGACCCAGTACTTC.

This clone was detected a few times. The chain joins TRBV5-1 to TRBJ1-1; 7 bases fit TRBD1. V shed 0 bases and J 1 base; nucleotides not matched to a gene: 6. From germline, CDR1 is SGHRS and CDR2 YFSETQ. The CDR3 has 16 amino acids. The DNA for the CDR3 is TGCGCCAGCAGCTTGGGCAGGGGGATATCGAACACTGAAGCTTTCTTT. Its translation: CASSLGRGISNTEAFF.

The rearrangement joins TRBV5-1 to TRBJ2-3, with 8 bases lining up with TRBD2. CDR1 is SGHRS and CDR2 is YFSETQ in the germline V gene. V was pared by 2 bases and J by 0 bases, with 8 bases of the junction left unmatched. The CDR3 runs 17 residues. The CDR3 bases are TGCGCCAGCAGCTTCAGGAGCGGGGGAAGGAGCACAGATACGCAGTATTTT. Protein sequence: CASSFRSGGRSTDTQYF. Variable domain in full (rest from reference TRBV5-1 and TRBJ2-3): KAGVTQTPRYLIKTRGQQVTLSCSPISGHRSVSWYQQTPGQGLQFLFEYFSETQRNKGNFPGRFSGRQFSNSRSEMNVSTLELGDSALYLCASSFRSGGRSTDTQYFGPGTRLTVL.

This chain links TRBV7-9 with TRBJ2-2, with 12 positions matching TRBD2. This CDR3 is built from 17 residues. The V gene end was trimmed by 6 bases and the J gene end by 6 bases; junction bases not matched to a gene: 11. Germline V lookup: CDR1 SEHNR, CDR2 FQNEAQ (reference sequence). CDR3 bases: TGTGCCAGCAGTACTCGGACTAGCGGGAATATTTCCGGGGAGCTGTTTTTT. This encodes CASSTRTSGNISGELFF.

This clone was recorded only once. The chain is built from TRBV30 and TRBJ1-1; D unclear. In germline, CDR1 is GTSNPN, CDR2 SVGIG (reference sequence). The V end was cut by 2 bases, the J end by 4 bases, with 5 bases between. The CDR3 is made up of 11 amino acids. The CDR3 sequence: CAWSQATEAFF. CDR3 nucleotides: TGTGCCTGGAGTCAGGCCACTGAAGCTTTCTTT.

This chain joins TRBV15 and TRBJ2-1; 11 nucleotides line up with TRBD2. V trimming: 3 bases; J trimming: 8 bases; junction bases outside the gene matches: 9. Germline CDR1 and CDR2: LNHNV and YYDKDF (reference sequence). The CDR3 runs to 16 residues. The CDR3 nucleotides read TGTGCCACCAGCAGGAGGGTAGCGGGAGGGAGGGATGAGCAGTTCTTC. This translates into CATSRRVAGGRDEQFF.

The chain combines TRBV6-1 with TRBJ1-6, with 9 positions matching TRBD1. Per the germline V gene, CDR1 is MNHNS and CDR2 is SASEGT. This CDR3 contains 16 residues. V lost 4 bases and J lost 7; bases outside the gene matches: 8. The CDR3 loop reads CASSVVPDRGNSPLHF. For the CDR3, the DNA is TGTGCCAGCAGTGTTGTCCCGGACAGGGGAAATTCACCCCTCCACTTT.